The 27 T cell receptor beta chains listed next were all sequenced from one sample in a study of human T cells and chemical hapten exposure. The time point was: patch test 1, 2 weeks after DPC sensitization. Specified treatment: therapeutic diphenylcyclopropenone sensitization with weekly scalp DPC. The total RNA was obtained from whole blood that was not fractionated. Using its own MiXCR run on the RACE reads, TCRdb lists one record per CDR3 protein. The data contain around 57,000 distinct CDR3 sequences, 8% to 13% of them singletons. The starting material was whole blood, obtained in connection with sensitization to the hapten diphenylcyclopropenone (DPC). Source of these receptors: a woman aged 40 to 50 with alopecia areata. Some clones in this sample may be carry-over from other donors' samples.

This clonotype was seen more than once but under ten times. The genes are TRBV20-1 and TRBJ2-3, with 11 bases fitting TRBD2. CDR3 length: 17 residues. V was clipped by 1 base and J by 7 bases; unmatched bases: 13. Germline CDR1 DFQATT, CDR2 SNEGSKA (reference sequence). CDR3 region: CSARAPLAGGIRNTQYF. In DNA, the CDR3 is TGCAGTGCTAGAGCCCCCCTAGCGGGAGGTATAAGGAATACGCAGTATTTT.

This clonotype was observed a single time. V and J are TRBV19 and TRBJ1-2; D possibly corresponds to TRBD1 (5 bases). Germline CDR1 is LNHDA and CDR2 is SQIVND (reference sequence). V was pared by 10 bases and J by 2 bases, with 14 bases between. CDR3 length: 13 residues. The CDR3: CATLGVGNYGYTF. The CDR3 nucleotides read TGTGCCACCCTGGGGGTAGGGAACTATGGCTACACCTTC. Complete variable domain (other parts from reference TRBV19 and TRBJ1-2): DGGITQSPKYLFRKEGQNVTLSCEQNLNHDAMYWYRQDPGQGLRLIYYSQIVNDFQKGDIAEGYSVSREKKESFPLTVTSAQKNPTAFYLCATLGVGNYGYTFGSGTRLTVV.

This clonotype came up many times. V is TRBV18 and J is TRBJ2-5; no firm D call. CDR1 is KGHSH, CDR2 LQKENI, per germline. Trimming cost V 3 bases and J 7 bases, with 12 bases left between them. The CDR3 length is 13 residues. The CDR3 DNA reads as TGTGCCAGCTCACCTCTACCAGACGGGACCCAGTACTTC. It yields the protein CASSPLPDGTQYF.

This clonotype has more than one count but fewer than ten. This chain links TRBV5-1 with TRBJ2-3; D may be TRBD1 or TRBD2 (5 bases each). This CDR3 is 14 amino acids long. V was pared by 1 base and J by 4 bases, with 10 bases between. Germline V gene data show CDR1 as SGHRS and CDR2 as YFSETQ. The CDR3 nucleotides are TGCGCCAGCAGCTTGTCCGGGGACGCAGATACGCAGTATTTT. Protein product: CASSLSGDADTQYF.

To note about this clonotype: This may stem from a read error, because a much larger clone lies one nucleotide away. V and J are TRBV7-9 and TRBJ1-5; D is ambiguous. The CDR3 is made up of 18 amino acids. CDR1 is SEHNR and CDR2 is FQNEAQ in the germline V gene (reference sequence). Here the CDR3 reads CASSLGAFVGKGNRPQHF. The CDR3 DNA reads TGTGCCAGCAGCTTAGGGGCTTTTGTGGGAAAGGGCAATCGGCCCCAGCATTTT.

In its sample, this clonotype was seen many times. This sequence joins TRBV28 and TRBJ1-2; 8 positions match TRBD1. From germline, CDR1 is MDHEN and CDR2 SYDVKM. This CDR3 comprises 12 residues. CDR3 DNA: TGTTCAACCCGGACAGGGATCAATGGCTACACCTTC. This gives the protein CSTRTGINGYTF.

The gene calls are TRBV28 and TRBJ2-7; D unclear. The CDR3 covers 12 residues. CDR1 MDHEN and CDR2 SYDVKM come from the germline V gene. Trimming pared 4 bases from V and 5 bases from J, leaving 9 bases between. The CDR3 loop reads CASSWGSHEQYF. In DNA, the CDR3 is TGTGCCAGCAGTTGGGGATCCCACGAGCAGTACTTC.

This clonotype appeared a few times. The genes are TRBV7-8 and TRBJ1-1, with D possibly TRBD1 on 5 matching bases. This CDR3 is built from 15 residues. Deletions cut 2 bases from V and 2 bases from J, with 12 bases between. Germline values: CDR1 SGHVS, CDR2 FQNEAQ. The CDR3 protein is CASSLRGGFNTEAFF. Written as DNA, the CDR3 is TGTGCCAGCAGCTTACGGGGGGGATTTAACACTGAAGCTTTCTTT. Together with reference TRBV7-8 and TRBJ1-1, the CDR3 gives the full variable domain: GAGVSQSPRYKVAKRGQDVALRCDPISGHVSLFWYQQALGQGPEFLTYFQNEAQLDKSGLPSDRFFAERPEGSVSTLKIQRTQQEDSAVYLCASSLRGGFNTEAFFGQGTRLTVV.

Many counts were recorded for this clonotype. J is TRBJ2-7 and V is TRBV27; 10 bases are shared with TRBD1. Germline CDR1 and CDR2: MNHEY and SMNVEV (reference sequence). The CDR3 length is 16 residues. Trimming removed 5 bases from V and 2 bases from J; junction bases left unmatched: 9. The CDR3 region is CASSRQGAFDTYEQYF. CDR3 DNA sequence: TGTGCCAGCAGTCGACAGGGGGCATTCGATACCTACGAGCAGTACTTC.

In DNA form, the CDR3 reads TGCGCCAGCAGCTTGGAGGACTCACAAGAGACCCAGTACTTC. Amino acids: CASSLEDSQETQYF. The rearrangement joins TRBV5-1 to TRBJ2-5, with D perhaps matching TRBD2 (5 bases). From germline, CDR1 is SGHRS and CDR2 YFSETQ. CDR3 length equals 14 residues. V lost 0 bases, J lost 2 bases, and 8 bases lay in between.

This clonotype has ten or more counts. V and J are TRBV6-2 or TRBV6-3 and TRBJ1-1; D might be TRBD1 (5 bases). Germline lookup yields CDR1 MNHEY and CDR2 SVGEGT. Trimming pared 7 bases from V and 7 bases from J, leaving 16 bases between. This CDR3 has 13 residues. CDR3 bases: TGTGCCAGCAAAAATGGCCAGGGAGGTGAAGCTTTCTTT. This translates into CASKNGQGGEAFF.

In its sample, this clonotype was seen a few times. The chain carries TRBV20-1 and TRBJ1-2; maybe TRBD1 (5 bases). Germline V CDR1 and CDR2: DFQATT, SNEGSKA (reference sequence). The CDR3 has 12 amino acids. Trimming removed 6 bases from V and 7 bases from J, with 15 bases in between. The CDR3 DNA sequence: TGCAGTGCCCCACCTTCAGGGTTTGGCTACACCTTC. Protein: CSAPPSGFGYTF.

At least ten counts were recorded for this clonotype. The CDR3 sequence is CASSLVAGVDYGYTF. The CDR3 nucleotides read TGCGCCAGCAGCTTGGTGGCTGGGGTAGACTATGGCTACACCTTC. This chain connects TRBV5-1 to TRBJ1-2; D uncertain. CDR1 is SGHRS, CDR2 YFSETQ, per germline. Trimming took off 0 bases at V and 3 bases at J, with 12 bases between the two ends. CDR3 size: 15 residues.

The CDR3 DNA reads TGTGCCAGCAGCGCGATAGAAGCCGACGGGGAGCTGTTTTTT. Protein: CASSAIEADGELFF. The chain has TRBV11-3 and TRBJ2-2; D remains unclear. CDR3 length equals 14 residues. CDR1 is SGHNT and CDR2 is YENEEA in the germline V gene. V lost 5 bases to trimming and J lost 7 bases, with 14 bases between them.

This clonotype was observed at least ten times. V is TRBV4-1 and J is TRBJ1-1; D remains unclear. The CDR3 runs 15 residues. V was shortened by 0 bases and J by 0 bases, with 8 bases between the two germline ends. CDR1 MGHRA and CDR2 YSYEKL come from the germline V gene. The CDR3 spells CASSQDSGMNTEAFF. The CDR3 nucleotides read TGCGCCAGCAGCCAAGATTCAGGAATGAACACTGAAGCTTTCTTT.

This clonotype was found a few times. The chain couples TRBV29-1 to TRBJ2-7; 9 positions match TRBD2. The ends lost 1 base at V and 3 bases at J; junction bases unmatched: 4. Germline V lookup: CDR1 SQVTM, CDR2 ANQGSEA. The CDR3 covers 14 residues. Here the CDR3 reads CSVEGLAGNYEQYF. As DNA, the CDR3 is TGCAGCGTTGAAGGGCTAGCGGGGAACTACGAGCAGTACTTC.

This clonotype came up a few times. V gene TRBV7-2 combines with J gene TRBJ1-2; D remains ambiguous. The germline gives CDR1 SGHTA, CDR2 FQGNSA. V gave up 5 bases and J gave up 8 bases, with 15 bases separating them. The CDR3 sequence is 13 residues long. The CDR3: CASSEALPGGYTF. The CDR3, as DNA: TGTGCCAGCAGCGAGGCCCTGCCGGGGGGCTACACCTTC.

The chain combines TRBV30 with TRBJ2-1, with 13 positions matching TRBD2. The CDR3 is 19 amino acids. With V trimmed by 1 base and J by 0 bases, 9 bases remained unmatched. Germline CDR1 is GTSNPN and CDR2 is SVGIG (reference sequence). CDR3 in DNA: TGTGCCTGGAGTGCGTCTGGGACTAGCGGGACCCTCTCCTACAATGAGCAGTTCTTC. Protein sequence: CAWSASGTSGTLSYNEQFF.

This clonotype has only a few counts. V gene TRBV5-6 combines with J gene TRBJ1-1; D not resolved. The CDR3 is 12 residues long. The V end lost 0 bases, the J end lost 8 bases, and 8 bases lay between the germline ends. Germline CDR1 and CDR2: SGHDT and YYEEEE. CDR3 protein: CASSLVASEAFF. CDR3 nucleotides: TGTGCCAGCAGCTTGGTAGCTTCAGAAGCTTTCTTT.

In this sample, this clonotype is medium-sized. V gene TRBV5-1 combines with J gene TRBJ1-3; perhaps TRBD1 as D (6 bases). The ends were cut back, 3 bases at V and 1 base at J, with 11 bases in the middle. The CDR3 loop spans 15 amino acids. The germline V gene encodes CDR1 SGHRS and CDR2 YFSETQ. Here the CDR3 reads CASSSTGASGNTIYF. DNA of the CDR3: TGCGCCAGCAGCTCGACAGGCGCTTCTGGAAACACCATATATTTT.

In this sample, this clonotype turned up many times. The chain is built from TRBV2 and TRBJ2-6; D remains unclear. Trimming shortened V by 0 bases and J by 2 bases, and 8 bases separated the two germline ends. CDR1 SNHLY and CDR2 FYNNEI come from the germline V gene. The CDR3 length is 16 residues. For the CDR3, the DNA is TGTGCCAGCAGTGAAGCCAAAATGGCTGGGGCCAACGTCCTGACTTTC. Residues: CASSEAKMAGANVLTF.

CDR3 region: CASSSKTGSSYNEQFF. The CDR3 DNA is TGTGCCAGCAGTAGTAAGACAGGGAGCTCCTACAATGAGCAGTTCTTC. The V gene is TRBV28, the J gene TRBJ2-1, with TRBD1 identical over 7 bases. V lost 5 bases, J lost 0 bases, and 7 bases stayed unmatched. The CDR3 has 16 amino acids. CDR1 and CDR2 (germline): MDHEN, SYDVKM.

The chain has TRBV10-3 and TRBJ2-1; the match to TRBD2 covers 10 bases. Looked up from germline, CDR1 is ENHRY and CDR2 is SYGVKD. The CDR3 is 17 residues long. Germline trimming cut 10 bases from V and 0 bases from J; bases unmatched to any gene: 12. The CDR3 nucleotides are TGTGCCACCTTGAGCGGGAGGGGCCGGAGCTCCTACAATGAGCAGTTCTTC. Translated: CATLSGRGRSSYNEQFF.

This clonotype was found many times. The genes are TRBV18 and TRBJ1-1, with 9 bases lining up with TRBD1. Per the germline V gene, CDR1 is KGHSH and CDR2 is LQKENI. V was clipped by 0 bases and J by 1 base; unmatched bases: 0. This CDR3 comprises 15 residues. Here the CDR3 DNA reads TGTGCCAGCTCACCACCGGGACAGGGGAACACTGAAGCTTTCTTT. Translated: CASSPPGQGNTEAFF.

This clonotype was observed at least ten times. The chain uses TRBV11-3 and TRBJ2-7, with D maybe TRBD1 (6 bases). The germline V and J ends were trimmed by 2 bases and 6 bases, with 14 bases remaining between them. This CDR3 has 14 residues. Germline values: CDR1 SGHNT, CDR2 YENEEA. The CDR3 nucleotides read TGTGCCAGCAGCTTATCTGGGACACGGGCCGAGCAGTACTTC. Translated: CASSLSGTRAEQYF.

This clonotype occurred a few times. CDR3 region: CASSSGLAGGQQFF. The CDR3 DNA is TGTGCCAGCAGCTCGGGACTAGCGGGAGGTCAGCAGTTCTTC. This chain connects TRBV7-3 to TRBJ2-1; 15 bases agree with TRBD2. CDR1 and CDR2 from the germline V gene are SGHTA and FQGTGA. CDR3 length equals 14 residues. The V gene end was trimmed by 4 bases and the J gene end by 11 bases; junction bases not matched to a gene: 3.

This clonotype occurred a few times. The chain carries TRBV7-2 and TRBJ2-5; D not resolved. The CDR3 has 12 amino acids. CDR1 SGHTA and CDR2 FQGNSA come from the germline V gene. The germline V and J ends were trimmed by 6 bases and 1 base, with 6 bases remaining between them. The CDR3 DNA follows: TGTGCCAGCAGTCAATCCCAAGAGACCCAGTACTTC. Residues: CASSQSQETQYF.